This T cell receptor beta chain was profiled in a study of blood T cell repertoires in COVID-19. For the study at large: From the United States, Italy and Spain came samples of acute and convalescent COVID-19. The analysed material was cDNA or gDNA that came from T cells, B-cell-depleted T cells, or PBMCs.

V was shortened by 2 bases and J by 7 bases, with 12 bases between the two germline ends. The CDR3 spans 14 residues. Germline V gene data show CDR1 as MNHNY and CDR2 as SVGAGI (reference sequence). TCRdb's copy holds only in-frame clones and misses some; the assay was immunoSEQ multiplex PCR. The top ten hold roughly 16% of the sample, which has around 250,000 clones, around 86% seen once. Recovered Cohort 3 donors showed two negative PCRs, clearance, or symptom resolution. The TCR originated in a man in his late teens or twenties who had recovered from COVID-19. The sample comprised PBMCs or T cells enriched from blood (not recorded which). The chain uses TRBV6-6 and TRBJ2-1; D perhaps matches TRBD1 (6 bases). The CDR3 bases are TGTGCCAGCAGTTACGGAGGCAGGGGTAATGAGCAGTTCTTC. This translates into CASSYGGRGNEQFF.